A single sample gave rise to the 20 T cell receptor beta chains below, sequenced in a study of regulatory T cells in long-lasting Graves disease. iRepertoire HTBI primers and Arm-PCR of CDR3 regions built TCR beta libraries. TCRdb re-analysed the multiplex PCR reads in MiXCR, keeping a single row per CDR3 protein. The sample has roughly 400,000 distinct CDR3 sequences, 21% seen once. Time point noted: persistent/refractory GD, antithyroid drugs over 5 years with positive TRAb. Researchers made the TCR library from RNA that was extracted from PBMCs. The material was peripheral blood mononuclear cells (PBMCs), obtained when the disease was refractory, from a patient treated with antithyroid drugs. The receptors derive from a female donor with Graves disease.

This clonotype was picked up a small number of times. This chain connects TRBV7-9 to TRBJ2-4; D might be TRBD1 (6 bases). There are 14 residues in the CDR3. The ends were cut back, 5 bases at V and 6 bases at J, with 14 bases in the middle. In germline, CDR1 is SEHNR, CDR2 FQNEAQ (reference sequence). The CDR3 sequence: CASSQEGRGNIQYF. CDR3 coding DNA: TGTGCCAGCAGCCAAGAAGGCAGGGGAAACATTCAGTACTTC.

The CDR3 protein is CASSVVEQNTGELFF. The CDR3 DNA reads TGTGCCAGCAGCGTAGTAGAACAGAACACCGGGGAGCTGTTTTTT. This sequence joins TRBV9 and TRBJ2-2; no reliable D call. The CDR3 has 15 residues. Germline V gene sequence: CDR1 SGDLS, CDR2 YYNGEE. Trimming removed 0 bases at V and 1 base at J, with 7 bases between.

This clonotype has a handful of counts. CDR3 sequence: CSASLGIETQYF. CDR3 DNA: TGCAGTGCTAGCCTGGGGATAGAGACCCAGTACTTC. This chain uses TRBV20-1 with TRBJ2-5; D is unresolved. CDR1 is DFQATT, CDR2 SNEGSKA, per germline (reference sequence). This CDR3 has 12 residues. V shed 3 bases and J shed 4 bases, with 9 bases lying between them.

This clonotype was detected many times. The rearrangement joins TRBV3-1 to TRBJ2-7, with 8 bases aligning to TRBD2. CDR3 length: 17 amino acids. Germline CDR1 reads LGHDT; CDR2 reads YNNKEL (reference sequence). The J segment lost 3 bases and the V segment lost 3 bases, leaving 13 bases of the junction unmatched. The DNA for the CDR3 is TGTGCCAGCAGCCAGTTGGTAGGGATTAGCGGGAACTACGAGCAGTACTTC. This gives the protein CASSQLVGISGNYEQYF.

This clonotype occurred many times. The V call is TRBV11-3, the J call TRBJ2-2, with D possibly matching TRBD1 (6 bases). This CDR3 has 14 residues. Germline lookup yields CDR1 SGHNT and CDR2 YENEEA. Trimming cost V 8 bases and J 7 bases, with 17 bases left between them. The CDR3 spells CASGQTGTVGELFF. The CDR3 nucleotides are TGTGCCAGCGGCCAAACAGGGACGGTCGGGGAGCTGTTTTTT. Based on the CDR3 plus reference TRBV11-3 and TRBJ2-2, the full variable domain is EAGVVQSPRYKIIEKKQPVAFWCNPISGHNTLYWYLQNLGQGPELLIRYENEEAVDDSQLPKDRFSAERLKGVDSTLKIQPAELGDSAVYLCASGQTGTVGELFFGEGSRLTVL.

V usage is TRBV12-3 or TRBV12-4 and J usage is TRBJ2-2; TRBD2 is a possible D gene (5 bases). V was shortened by 3 bases and J by 4 bases, with 9 bases between the two germline ends. The CDR3 loop spans 14 amino acids. CDR3 residues: CASSFSSVTGELFF. As DNA, the CDR3 is TGTGCCAGCAGTTTTAGTAGCGTCACCGGGGAGCTGTTTTTT.

In this sample, this clonotype turned up many times. CDR3 region: CASSPQGRLAYEQYF. Written as DNA, the CDR3 is TGTGCCAGCAGCCCACAGGGGAGGCTAGCCTACGAGCAGTACTTC. The chain employs TRBV12-3 or TRBV12-4 and TRBJ2-7, with D possibly TRBD1 on 7 matching bases. Trimming removed 6 bases from V and 2 bases from J, with 17 bases in between. The CDR3 has 15 residues.

V gene TRBV19 combines with J gene TRBJ2-7, with D perhaps assigned TRBD1 or TRBD2 (5 bases each). V was clipped by 4 bases and J by 3 bases, with 16 bases between them. CDR1 and CDR2 from the germline V gene are LNHDA and SQIVND (reference sequence). CDR3 length equals 15 residues. CDR3 nucleotide sequence: TGTGCCAGTAGTAGAACCGGGGCAGGGATCTACGAGCAGTACTTC. Protein: CASSRTGAGIYEQYF.

The genes are TRBV20-1 and TRBJ2-5; D not resolved. The CDR3 runs to 13 residues. Trimming removed 5 bases at V and 7 bases at J, with 17 bases between. Germline CDR1 is DFQATT and CDR2 is SNEGSKA (reference sequence). This CDR3 is CSALEGHEGTQYF. DNA for the CDR3: TGCAGTGCTCTGGAAGGCCACGAAGGGACCCAGTACTTC.

This sequence joins TRBV2 and TRBJ2-7; D is undetermined. CDR1 is SNHLY and CDR2 is FYNNEI in the germline V gene. V lost 6 bases and J lost 2, with 14 bases in between. The length of the CDR3 is 14 residues. In DNA, the CDR3 is TGTGCCAGCAGCGTGGGCGGAACAACCTACGAGCAGTACTTC. Translation: CASSVGGTTYEQYF. Full variable domain (remainder filled in from reference TRBV2 and TRBJ2-7): EPEVTQTPSHQVTQMGQEVILRCVPISNHLYFYWYRQILGQKVEFLVSFYNNEISEKSEIFDDQFSVERPDGSNFTLKIRSTKLEDSAMYFCASSVGGTTYEQYFGPGTRLTVT.

This clonotype was counted many times. The chain carries TRBV30 and TRBJ1-4; 7 bases are shared with TRBD1. J was trimmed by 5 bases and V by 0 bases; bases with no gene match: 0. Per the germline V gene, CDR1 is GTSNPN and CDR2 is SVGIG (reference sequence). The CDR3 spans 13 residues. The CDR3 loop is CAWSVQGNEKLFF. The CDR3, as DNA: TGTGCCTGGAGTGTACAGGGGAATGAAAAACTGTTTTTT. Variable domain in full (rest from reference TRBV30 and TRBJ1-4): SQTIHQWPATLVQPVGSPLSLECTVEGTSNPNLYWYRQAAGRGLQLLFYSVGIGQISSEVPQNLSASRPQDRQFILSSKKLLLSDSGFYLCAWSVQGNEKLFFGSGTQLSVL.

The CDR3 protein is CASSSLTRRYEQYF. The CDR3 DNA follows: TGTGCCAGCAGCTCCCTGACTAGACGCTACGAGCAGTACTTC. V is TRBV7-6 and J is TRBJ2-7; perhaps TRBD2 as D (6 bases). This CDR3 is built from 14 residues. Germline V gene sequence: CDR1 SGHVS, CDR2 FNYEAQ. V was trimmed by 4 bases and J by 3 bases, leaving 13 bases between them.

This clonotype was seen a handful of times. This chain connects TRBV19 to TRBJ2-2, with D maybe TRBD2 (6 bases). The germline gives CDR1 LNHDA, CDR2 SQIVND (reference sequence). The CDR3 is 14 residues long. With 7 bases removed from V and 4 bases from J, the gap between germline ends came to 13 bases. The chain's CDR3 is CASNRREATGELFF. The DNA for the CDR3 is TGTGCCAGTAACCGCAGGGAGGCCACCGGGGAGCTGTTTTTT. Complete variable domain (other parts from reference TRBV19 and TRBJ2-2): DGGITQSPKYLFRKEGQNVTLSCEQNLNHDAMYWYRQDPGQGLRLIYYSQIVNDFQKGDIAEGYSVSREKKESFPLTVTSAQKNPTAFYLCASNRREATGELFFGEGSRLTVL.

This clonotype was observed many times. This chain joins TRBV3-1 and TRBJ2-2; 8 bases are shared with TRBD1. With 7 bases clipped from V and 8 bases from J, the junction kept 12 bases outside the gene matches. The CDR3 sequence is 15 residues long. The germline V gene has CDR1 LGHDT and CDR2 YNNKEL (reference sequence). Here the CDR3 reads CASTLRTGNIGELFF. CDR3 in DNA: TGTGCCAGCACCCTTCGGACAGGGAATATAGGGGAGCTGTTTTTT.

This chain links TRBV3-1 with TRBJ2-2; 10 bases match TRBD1. Per germline, CDR1 LGHDT and CDR2 YNNKEL (reference sequence). Losses at the gene ends were 1 base for V and 3 bases for J; bases not matched to a gene: 5. This CDR3 region has 17 residues. This CDR3 is CASSQAGTGEYTGELFF. The CDR3 nucleotides are TGTGCCAGCAGCCAAGCCGGGACAGGGGAATACACCGGGGAGCTGTTTTTT.

In regard to this clonotype: This may come from a read error, since a much larger clone is one base off. The chain employs TRBV7-2 and TRBJ1-1, with 10 bases lining up with TRBD1. Germline loops: CDR1 SGHTA, CDR2 FQGNSA. The CDR3 is made up of 15 amino acids. CDR3 coding DNA: TGTGCCAGCGGCTTAGGAGGACAGGGGGGCACTGAAGCTTTCTTT. It codes for CASGLGGQGGTEAFF.

Details on this clonotype: A much larger clone differs by one base, so this may be a read error. The J gene is TRBJ2-2, the V gene TRBV6-1, with TRBD2 as a possible D gene (7 bases). Germline assignment: CDR1 MNHNS and CDR2 SASEGT. The CDR3 has 15 residues. DNA of the CDR3: TGTGCCAGCGACGATTCTGGGGGGGACACCAGGGAGCTGTTTTTT. It specifies CASDDSGGDTRELFF.

This clonotype was seen repeatedly, ten times or more. The chain joins TRBV10-3 to TRBJ2-7; D unresolved. The germline gives CDR1 ENHRY, CDR2 SYGVKD. This CDR3 is built from 15 residues. V lost 0 bases to trimming and J lost 4 bases, with 13 bases between them. CDR3 DNA sequence: TGTGCCATCAGTGAGTCGATAGTCTTGCAGTACGAGCAGTACTTC. Translated, it gives CAISESIVLQYEQYF.

This clonotype showed up many times. The chain couples TRBV27 to TRBJ2-7; 11 bases fit TRBD2. Looked up from germline, CDR1 is MNHEY and CDR2 is SMNVEV (reference sequence). The CDR3 covers 20 residues. V dropped 2 bases and J dropped 5; count of bases not matched to a gene: 20. The CDR3 region is CASSLSRDGRIAGGPHEQYF. In nucleotides, the CDR3 is TGTGCCAGCAGTTTAAGCAGAGACGGAAGAATAGCGGGAGGGCCCCACGAGCAGTACTTC.

This clonotype has at least ten counts. This chain connects TRBV6-5 to TRBJ2-2; a possible D gene is TRBD2 (6 bases). This CDR3 is built from 15 residues. V gave up 0 bases and J gave up 6 bases, with 11 bases separating them. CDR1 and CDR2 (germline): MNHEY, SVGAGI. The DNA for the CDR3 is TGTGCCAGCAGTTACTCGTCAGGCGGGGCCGGGGAGCTGTTTTTT. Its translation: CASSYSSGGAGELFF.